This is a list of T cell receptor beta chains from one sample in a study of T cell repertoires in cytomegalovirus infection. TCRdb recomputed calls from the reads with MiXCR, one row per CDR3 protein. The sample lists fewer than 1,000,000 distinct CDR3 sequences; around 29% were seen once. The antigens for these receptors are not known. Sequencing used cultured CD8+ T cells from PBMCs, obtained from culture after CMV antigen stimulation. The receptors shown here come from a human donor in good health (CMV status not recorded). Some clones in this sample may be carry-over from other donors' samples. Each CDR3 is given with its conserved first and last residue. The D gene is left open where the match is weak. Clone size is stated in some rows and not others, as once, few, many or a class when expanded.

v_call: TRBV19; d_call: TRBD2; j_call: TRBJ2-3; clone_size: -; cdr3_nt: TGTGCCAGTAGTGATTATAGCGGGGGGGGGTCAGATACGCAGTATTTT; cdr3_aa: CASSDYSGGGSDTQYF
v_call: TRBV19; d_call: -; j_call: TRBJ1-2; clone_size: -; cdr3_nt: TGTGCCAGTAGCATGGACAGCTATGGCTACACCTTC; cdr3_aa: CASSMDSYGYTF
v_call: TRBV12-3/TRBV12-4; d_call: -; j_call: TRBJ2-7; clone_size: few; cdr3_nt: TGTGCCACATATTACGCGGGAGAGCAGTACTTC; cdr3_aa: CATYYAGEQYF
v_call: TRBV7-2; d_call: -; j_call: TRBJ1-1; clone_size: few; cdr3_nt: TGTGCCAGCCCTTGGGATTTCTTT; cdr3_aa: CASPWDFF
v_call: TRBV2; d_call: TRBD1; j_call: TRBJ1-2; clone_size: -; cdr3_nt: TGTGCCAGCCCGACAGGGCGGGACTATGGCTACACCTTC; cdr3_aa: CASPTGRDYGYTF
v_call: TRBV7-9; d_call: -; j_call: TRBJ1-2; clone_size: few; cdr3_nt: TGTGCCAGCAGCCACCCACCCGGCTCAGCTAACTATGGCTACACCTTC; cdr3_aa: CASSHPPGSANYGYTF
v_call: TRBV20-1; d_call: -; j_call: TRBJ2-1; clone_size: few; cdr3_nt: TGCAGTGCTACCGTTGTTCAGGGGAAGAATGAGCAGTTCTTC; cdr3_aa: CSATVVQGKNEQFF
v_call: TRBV7-2; d_call: TRBD2; j_call: TRBJ2-1; clone_size: many; cdr3_nt: TGTGCCAGCAGCCCCTCGGGGGGGGCCCTCCCCTACAATGAGCAGTTCTTC; cdr3_aa: CASSPSGGALPYNEQFF
v_call: TRBV6-1; d_call: TRBD2; j_call: TRBJ2-4; clone_size: many; cdr3_nt: TGTGCCAGCAGTTGGACTAGCGGAAACATTCAGTACTTC; cdr3_aa: CASSWTSGNIQYF
v_call: TRBV15; d_call: -; j_call: TRBJ2-2; clone_size: -; cdr3_nt: TGTGCCACCAGAGCGGACAAATCGAACACCGGGGAGCTGTTTTTT; cdr3_aa: CATRADKSNTGELFF
v_call: TRBV27; d_call: -; j_call: TRBJ1-2; clone_size: many; cdr3_nt: TGTGCCAGCAGTTTAACCGGGGGCGGCTATGGCTACACCTTC; cdr3_aa: CASSLTGGGYGYTF
v_call: TRBV6-6; d_call: -; j_call: TRBJ2-3; clone_size: few; cdr3_nt: TGTGCCAGCAGTTACCCACAGGGCCTCGATACGCAGTATTTT; cdr3_aa: CASSYPQGLDTQYF
v_call: TRBV28; d_call: -; j_call: TRBJ2-3; clone_size: -; cdr3_nt: TGTGCCAGCAGTTTACCGAGGACCGGGGATACGCAGTATTTT; cdr3_aa: CASSLPRTGDTQYF
v_call: TRBV6-1; d_call: -; j_call: TRBJ1-2; clone_size: few; cdr3_nt: TGTGCCAGCAGTGAAGCGGGCAGTATTAACTATGGCTACACCTTC; cdr3_aa: CASSEAGSINYGYTF
v_call: TRBV4-1; d_call: -; j_call: TRBJ1-2; clone_size: many; cdr3_nt: TGCGCCAGCAGCCAAGAAGAGGGAAACTATGGCTACACCTTC; cdr3_aa: CASSQEEGNYGYTF
v_call: TRBV7-2; d_call: TRBD2; j_call: TRBJ2-5; clone_size: many; cdr3_nt: TGTGCCAGCAGCTTTCTAGCGGGGGGTCTTGAGACCCAGTACTTC; cdr3_aa: CASSFLAGGLETQYF
v_call: TRBV7-6; d_call: TRBD2; j_call: TRBJ2-7; clone_size: -; cdr3_nt: TGTGCCAGCAGCGCCGAAAGAGCGGGGGGGCCGAGGAACGAGCAGTACTTC; cdr3_aa: CASSAERAGGPRNEQYF
v_call: TRBV20-1; d_call: TRBD1; j_call: TRBJ1-1; clone_size: few; cdr3_nt: TGCAGTGCTAGGGGCCCCGAGCCTGTGACAGGGTTGCCCACTGAAGCTTTCTTT; cdr3_aa: CSARGPEPVTGLPTEAFF
v_call: TRBV5-5; d_call: -; j_call: TRBJ1-5; clone_size: -; cdr3_nt: TGTGCCAGCAGCGCCCCGGCAGTTTTGATGGGGTCAGGGCAGCCCCAGCATTTT; cdr3_aa: CASSAPAVLMGSGQPQHF
v_call: TRBV7-9; d_call: TRBD2; j_call: TRBJ2-5; clone_size: few; cdr3_nt: TGTGCCAGCAGCCGAGCGGGGGGGCTCGGAGAGACCCAGTACTTC; cdr3_aa: CASSRAGGLGETQYF
v_call: TRBV7-6; d_call: TRBD2; j_call: TRBJ2-3; clone_size: -; cdr3_nt: TGTGCCAGCAGCTTACCTGCAATACTAGCGGGGGGCACAGATACGCAGTATTTT; cdr3_aa: CASSLPAILAGGTDTQYF
v_call: TRBV7-9; d_call: -; j_call: TRBJ1-3; clone_size: few; cdr3_nt: TGTGCCAGCAGCCCGAGGGGAAACACCATATATTTT; cdr3_aa: CASSPRGNTIYF
v_call: TRBV7-2; d_call: -; j_call: TRBJ1-1; clone_size: few; cdr3_nt: TGTGCCAGCAGCTCCATGAGCAGGGACGCTTTCTTT; cdr3_aa: CASSSMSRDAFF
v_call: TRBV20-1; d_call: TRBD1; j_call: TRBJ1-2; clone_size: few; cdr3_nt: TGCAGTGCTAGGGATTTTAGGACAGGGGGCGATGGCTACACCTTC; cdr3_aa: CSARDFRTGGDGYTF
v_call: TRBV12-3/TRBV12-4; d_call: -; j_call: TRBJ2-3; clone_size: many; cdr3_nt: TGTGCCAGCAGTCAAGCGGGTTTATGGGGACCAGATACGCAGTATTTT; cdr3_aa: CASSQAGLWGPDTQYF
v_call: TRBV6-5; d_call: -; j_call: TRBJ1-1; clone_size: few; cdr3_nt: TGTGCCAGCAGTCGGGATCAAAATTTGGGCACTGAAGCTTTCTTT; cdr3_aa: CASSRDQNLGTEAFF
v_call: TRBV7-6; d_call: -; j_call: TRBJ2-5; clone_size: -; cdr3_nt: TGTGCCAGCAGCTTAACTACCCGACACTGGGGCCGCGAGACCCAGTACTTC; cdr3_aa: CASSLTTRHWGRETQYF
v_call: TRBV20-1; d_call: TRBD1; j_call: TRBJ1-2; clone_size: once; cdr3_nt: TGCAGTGCCGACAGGGTGTACACCTTC; cdr3_aa: CSADRVYTF
v_call: TRBV15; d_call: -; j_call: TRBJ2-5; clone_size: few; cdr3_nt: TGTGCCACCAGCAGAGGGCAGATAAGACAAGAGACCCAGTACTTC; cdr3_aa: CATSRGQIRQETQYF
v_call: TRBV7-3; d_call: -; j_call: TRBJ2-5; clone_size: few; cdr3_nt: TGTGCCAGCAGTTTCACAGGTTACCAAGAGACCCAGTACTTC; cdr3_aa: CASSFTGYQETQYF
v_call: TRBV27; d_call: TRBD2; j_call: TRBJ2-1; clone_size: -; cdr3_nt: TGTGCCAGCAGTGGACAACTAGCGGGGGCCTACAATGAGCAGTTCTTC; cdr3_aa: CASSGQLAGAYNEQFF
v_call: TRBV6-8; d_call: -; j_call: TRBJ2-5; clone_size: few; cdr3_nt: TGTGCCTCCGGAGGAGTCCAGGATAAGTACTTC; cdr3_aa: CASGGVQDKYF
v_call: TRBV7-2; d_call: TRBD2; j_call: TRBJ2-1; clone_size: few; cdr3_nt: TGTGCCAGCAGCTTATACCTGGCGGGGGGCGGGAATGAGCAGTTCTTC; cdr3_aa: CASSLYLAGGGNEQFF
v_call: TRBV12-3/TRBV12-4; d_call: -; j_call: TRBJ1-1; clone_size: few; cdr3_nt: TGTGCCAGCAGTTCGTCGGGGGGGGCTAACACTGAAGCTTTCTTT; cdr3_aa: CASSSSGGANTEAFF
v_call: TRBV4-1; d_call: -; j_call: TRBJ2-1; clone_size: -; cdr3_nt: TGCGCCAGCAGCCAAGATGGGGGCGACTACAATGAGCAGTTCTTC; cdr3_aa: CASSQDGGDYNEQFF
v_call: TRBV27; d_call: -; j_call: TRBJ1-5; clone_size: -; cdr3_nt: TGTGCCAGCAGCCATTTAGGAACAGGGTCCAATCAGCCCCAGCATTTT; cdr3_aa: CASSHLGTGSNQPQHF
v_call: TRBV12-3/TRBV12-4; d_call: -; j_call: TRBJ2-7; clone_size: many; cdr3_nt: TGTGCCAGCATTGGTCCCGAGGGCGAGCAGTACTTC; cdr3_aa: CASIGPEGEQYF
v_call: TRBV6-2/TRBV6-3; d_call: -; j_call: TRBJ1-1; clone_size: -; cdr3_nt: TGTGCCAGCAGGGGAGGTTGGGGCCTCTCAGCTTTCTTT; cdr3_aa: CASRGGWGLSAFF
v_call: TRBV6-1; d_call: -; j_call: TRBJ1-5; clone_size: few; cdr3_nt: TGTGCCAGCACCGACACCCCATCGGGGCCCCAGCATTTT; cdr3_aa: CASTDTPSGPQHF
v_call: TRBV4-1; d_call: TRBD1; j_call: TRBJ2-7; clone_size: -; cdr3_nt: TGCGCCAGCAGCCGGCCGGGACAGGCCTACGAGCAGTACTTC; cdr3_aa: CASSRPGQAYEQYF
v_call: TRBV20-1; d_call: TRBD1; j_call: TRBJ2-5; clone_size: -; cdr3_nt: TGCAGTGCTGATTGGACAGGGGGTCAAGAGACCCAGTACTTC; cdr3_aa: CSADWTGGQETQYF
v_call: TRBV7-9; d_call: TRBD1; j_call: TRBJ1-2; clone_size: -; cdr3_nt: TGTGCCAACAGTCAGGGACAGGGGCGCTATGGCTACACCTTC; cdr3_aa: CANSQGQGRYGYTF
v_call: TRBV7-6; d_call: -; j_call: TRBJ1-2; clone_size: many; cdr3_nt: TGTGCCAGCAGCTTAAACATAGGCCTTCTTATCTTC; cdr3_aa: CASSLNIGLLIF
v_call: TRBV2; d_call: -; j_call: TRBJ1-1; clone_size: -; cdr3_nt: TGTGCCAGCAGTGCCCCGGACACGGGGGGTGACACTGAAGCTTTCTTT; cdr3_aa: CASSAPDTGGDTEAFF
v_call: TRBV7-9; d_call: -; j_call: TRBJ1-2; clone_size: -; cdr3_nt: TGTGCCGGGGCGCAGGTGGCAAACTATGGCTACACCTTC; cdr3_aa: CAGAQVANYGYTF
v_call: TRBV27; d_call: -; j_call: TRBJ2-7; clone_size: -; cdr3_nt: TGTGCCAGCAGTTTAGGGGCGTTGGTCTACGAGCAGTACTTC; cdr3_aa: CASSLGALVYEQYF
v_call: TRBV7-6; d_call: TRBD2; j_call: TRBJ2-1; clone_size: -; cdr3_nt: TGTGCCAGCAGCTACCGACTACTAGCGGGGGTTCTCAATGAGCAGTTCTTC; cdr3_aa: CASSYRLLAGVLNEQFF
v_call: TRBV20-1; d_call: -; j_call: TRBJ2-2; clone_size: -; cdr3_nt: TGCAGTGGACAGGTTGAAACCGGGGAGCTGTTTTTT; cdr3_aa: CSGQVETGELFF